The rows below give T cell receptor beta chains drawn from one sample of a study of molecular identifiers for immune sequencing clone quantification. MiXCR, applied by TCRdb to the PCR reads, yields one record per CDR3 protein. The sample has a few hundred thousand distinct CDR3 sequences, 20% to 25% seen once. Sequenced input: naive CD8+ T cells from blood, with Jurkat cell RNA spiked in. The receptors were gathered from a human donor in good health. Some libraries in this study had Jurkat cell RNA spiked in. Both conserved end residues are part of each CDR3. A D gene is named only where the DNA matches it firmly. Clone size is stated in some rows and not others, as once, few, many or a class when expanded.

d_call	j_call	clone_size	v_call	cdr3_nt	cdr3_aa
-	TRBJ2-3	many	TRBV7-9	TGTGCCAGCAGCTTCATACAGGGTGAGGCAGATACGCAGTATTTT	CASSFIQGEADTQYF
-	TRBJ1-6	few	TRBV2	TGTGCCAGCAGTGAAGCGATCTCAGGGACCAATTCACCCCTCCACTTT	CASSEAISGTNSPLHF
-	TRBJ2-7	many	TRBV5-5	TGTGCCAGCAGCTTAGGGATCGGGGCTGGAGAGCAGTACTTC	CASSLGIGAGEQYF
TRBD2	TRBJ2-1	-	TRBV20-1	TGCAGTGCTAGGGGCACACTCGGGACTAGCGGGGGGATCGTCGCGGATGAGCAGTTCTTC	CSARGTLGTSGGIVADEQFF
-	TRBJ1-1	-	TRBV7-3	TGTGCCAGCAGCTTTGACTGGAACACTGAAGCTTTCTTT	CASSFDWNTEAFF
-	TRBJ2-5	many	TRBV6-5	TGTGCCAGCAGTTTATCCTTTAGCGCACAAGAGACCCAGTACTTC	CASSLSFSAQETQYF
-	TRBJ2-1	many	TRBV7-9	TGTGCCAGCAGCGCGAAAAACTACATATCCGGTGAGCAGTTCTTC	CASSAKNYISGEQFF
-	TRBJ2-7	-	TRBV20-1	TGCAGTGCTAGAGATCTAGGGCTAGCGATAGTCTACGAGCAGTACTTC	CSARDLGLAIVYEQYF
-	TRBJ2-2	many	TRBV14	TGTGCCAGCAGCCAAACAGGAAACACCGGGGAGCTGTTTTTT	CASSQTGNTGELFF
TRBD1	TRBJ2-5	-	TRBV7-3	TGTGCCAGCAGCACACACCCGGGACAGCAAGAGACCCAGTACTTC	CASSTHPGQQETQYF
-	TRBJ2-4	many	TRBV9	TGTGCCAGCAGCGCCTACGACTACCCGTCGGCCAAAAACATTCAGTACTTC	CASSAYDYPSAKNIQYF
-	TRBJ1-5	many	TRBV2	TGTGCCAGCAGTGAACGAAATGCCCCCGAAAACAGCAATCAGCCCCAGCATTTT	CASSERNAPENSNQPQHF
TRBD1	TRBJ1-3	-	TRBV2	TGTGCCAGCAGTCCCGGACAGGGTGCGACTGGAAACACCATATATTTT	CASSPGQGATGNTIYF
-	TRBJ2-5	-	TRBV11-3	TGTGCCAGCAGCTTCACTAGCTCTGAGACCCAGTACTTC	CASSFTSSETQYF
-	TRBJ2-5	-	TRBV20-1	TGCAGTGCCGGGGTCGGGGAGACCCAGTACTTC	CSAGVGETQYF